This TCR beta chain originates from a study of early T cells in non-severe SARS-CoV-2 infection. Study-level information: With bulk RNA from unsorted whole blood as input, sequencing yielded unpaired chains. Whole-study results and caveats: There was a bias toward anti-spike CD8 responses in VDJdb matching, which missed private and CD4 specificities.

This CDR3 is built from 13 residues. V gave up 6 bases and J gave up 1 base, with 7 bases separating them. The germline V gene encodes CDR1 MDHEN and CDR2 SYDVKM. Unique molecular identifiers tagged individual cDNA molecules. TCRdb re-analysed the 5' RACE reads in MiXCR, keeping a single row per CDR3 protein. This table holds under 25,000 distinct CDR3 sequences, about 5% found once. On this clonotype: Its antigen is unidentified.

The V call is TRBV28, the J call TRBJ2-1; no definite D call. Sequences were obtained from whole blood. The TCR originated in an adult who was a healthcare worker with PCR-confirmed SARS-CoV-2 infection or an uninfected control (not recorded which). The CDR3 is CASRDSSYNEQFF. The CDR3 region has the DNA TGTGCCAGCAGAGACTCGTCCTACAATGAGCAGTTCTTC.